Each of the 24 T cell receptor beta chains below was sequenced from the same sample in a study of blood T cell repertoires in COVID-19. Here immunoSEQ multiplex PCR was the method, and the copy in TCRdb shows in-frame clones only, minus some. The repertoire holds around 230,000 clones, with about nine tenths as singletons. Sequencing was carried out using peripheral blood. Receptors originate from a man aged 55 to 70 who had recovered from COVID-19.

The V gene is TRBV11-3, the J gene TRBJ2-5; D might be TRBD1 (6 bases). Trimming removed 0 bases from V and 5 bases from J, with 22 bases in between. This CDR3 has 18 residues. From germline, CDR1 is SGHNT and CDR2 YENEEA. The CDR3 coding sequence is TGTGCCAGCAGCTTAGAGAGGGGGACATCAAGCCGGAGGGAGACCCAGTACTTC. Encoded protein: CASSLERGTSSRRETQYF.

The J gene is TRBJ2-3, the V gene TRBV10-3; 8 nucleotides line up with TRBD1. V lost 8 bases and J lost 6; bases outside the gene matches: 10. CDR1 is ENHRY and CDR2 is SYGVKD in the germline V gene. This CDR3 contains 14 residues. The CDR3 protein is CAILSPDREDTQYF. CDR3 DNA: TGTGCCATCCTCTCCCCGGACAGGGAGGATACGCAGTATTTT.

V is TRBV6-5 and J is TRBJ2-7, with a possible D match to TRBD1 (6 bases). CDR1 MNHEY and CDR2 SVGAGI come from the germline V gene. This CDR3 is built from 12 residues. Trimming took off 7 bases at V and 6 bases at J, with 13 bases between the two ends. The DNA of the CDR3 is TGTGCCAGCAAACAGGGTTCGTTCGAGCAGTACTTC. As protein: CASKQGSFEQYF.

J is TRBJ1-1 and V is TRBV10-2; D ambiguous. V lost 2 bases to trimming and J lost 3 bases, with 7 bases between them. CDR1 and CDR2 from the germline V gene are WSHSY and SAAADI. This CDR3 region has 13 residues. In nucleotides, the CDR3 is TGCGCCAGCAGTGAGATGAGGGACACTGAAGCTTTCTTT. Protein product: CASSEMRDTEAFF.

This sequence joins TRBV18 and TRBJ1-1; weak D call: TRBD1 (6 bases). CDR1 and CDR2 (germline): KGHSH, LQKENI. V was trimmed by 3 bases and J by 8 bases, leaving 10 bases between them. The CDR3 runs 12 residues. The CDR3 coding sequence is TGTGCCAGCTCACCCGAGACAGGAGAAGCTTTCTTT. Residues: CASSPETGEAFF.

In this sample, this clone turned up once. This rearrangement joins TRBV27 to TRBJ2-7, with 8 bases that match TRBD2. Germline CDR1 reads MNHEY; CDR2 reads SMNVEV (reference sequence). The trim removed 5 bases at V and 6 bases at J, leaving 12 bases unmatched. There are 15 residues in the CDR3. DNA for the CDR3: TGTGCCAGCAGTCAAGGGACTAGTTCAGCGGTCGAGCAGTACGTC. Protein sequence: CASSQGTSSAVEQYV.

The chain uses TRBV3-1 (or the pseudogene TRBV3-2) and TRBJ2-3, with unresolved D. Germline CDR1 is LGHDT and CDR2 is YNNKEL (reference sequence). The CDR3 extends over 14 amino acids. With 4 bases removed from V and 6 bases from J, the gap between germline ends came to 14 bases. The CDR3 here is CASSPPTERDTQYF. In nucleotides, the CDR3 is TGTGCCAGCAGCCCTCCGACGGAGAGGGATACGCAGTATTTT.

The chain employs TRBV2 and TRBJ1-5; D may be TRBD1 (5 bases). CDR1 is SNHLY and CDR2 is FYNNEI in the germline V gene. This CDR3 is built from 12 residues. V shed 6 bases and J shed 10 bases, with 13 bases lying between them. CDR3 amino acids: CASRIGAEPQHF. The CDR3 bases are TGTGCCAGCAGAATTGGGGCCGAACCCCAGCATTTT.

This clone was observed a single time. The chain employs TRBV5-1 and TRBJ1-1, with 9 bases lining up with TRBD1. Trimming at V came to 7 bases and at J to 2 bases, leaving 15 bases not matched to a gene. The CDR3 consists of 17 residues. Germline loops: CDR1 SGHRS, CDR2 YFSETQ. CDR3 DNA sequence: TGCGCCAGCCCCAAAGGGGGGGGACAGGGCCTAAACACTGAAGCTTTCTTT. This gives the protein CASPKGGGQGLNTEAFF.

The rearrangement uses TRBV6-1 and TRBJ2-2; a possible D gene is TRBD2 (7 bases). V lost 4 bases and J lost 4, with 16 bases in between. Germline lookup yields CDR1 MNHNS and CDR2 SASEGT. The CDR3 extends over 16 amino acids. The CDR3 nucleotides are TGTGCCAGCAGTGGCCCTAGGGGGGGGGCCACCGGGGAGCTGTTTTTT. This encodes CASSGPRGGATGELFF.

Written as DNA, the CDR3 is TGTGCCATCAGTGAGTCGAGAGTCGAGCAGTACGTC. Its protein is CAISESRVEQYV. V usage is TRBV10-3 and J usage is TRBJ2-7; D gene ambiguous. This CDR3 comprises 12 residues. Germline V gene lookup returns CDR1 ENHRY and CDR2 SYGVKD. V lost 0 bases, J lost 6 bases, and 6 bases lay in between.

Concerning this clone: Other DNA sequences in the same sample also yield this CDR3. The V and J genes are TRBV7-2 and TRBJ2-7; 8 bases fit TRBD2. CDR3 length: 15 amino acids. The V segment lost 5 bases and the J segment 1 base; nucleotides outside the gene matches: 7. Germline V gene lookup returns CDR1 SGHTA and CDR2 FQGNSA. CDR3 sequence reads: CASSPGGGQSYEQYF. The CDR3 DNA reads TGTGCCAGCAGCCCCGGGGGGGGGCAATCCTACGAGCAGTACTTC.

There are a few counts of this clone. The chain is built from TRBV10-1 and TRBJ1-5; 10 bases agree with TRBD1. Germline loops: CDR1 WNHNN, CDR2 SYGVQD (reference sequence). J gave up 7 bases and V 4 bases, and 4 bases lay outside the gene matches. The CDR3 is made up of 14 amino acids. CDR3 sequence reads: CASSGQGAQQPQHF. In DNA form, the CDR3 reads TGCGCCAGCAGTGGACAGGGGGCTCAACAGCCCCAGCATTTT.

V and J are TRBV19 and TRBJ1-2, with D tentatively TRBD1 (6 bases). The V and J ends lost 4 bases and 10 bases respectively, with 22 bases between them. This CDR3 contains 15 residues. Germline V gene sequence: CDR1 LNHDA, CDR2 SQIVND (reference sequence). The CDR3: CASSKGFQGIDSYTF. For the CDR3, the DNA is TGTGCCAGTAGTAAGGGCTTCCAGGGGATAGATTCCTACACCTTC.

The gene calls are TRBV7-8 and TRBJ2-7; 7 bases match TRBD1. After removal of 6 bases from V and 4 bases from J, the junction contained 6 bases not matched to a gene. The CDR3 spans 13 residues. Germline V gene lookup returns CDR1 SGHVS and CDR2 FQNEAQ. CDR3 protein: CASSLAGGYEQYF. DNA for the CDR3: TGTGCCAGCAGTTTGGCAGGGGGATACGAGCAGTACTTC.

This clone was seen a single time. This rearrangement joins TRBV9 to TRBJ1-1; no clear D gene. The CDR3 runs 13 residues. V was clipped by 4 bases and J by 4 bases, with 11 bases between them. In germline, CDR1 is SGDLS, CDR2 YYNGEE. The CDR3 DNA reads TGTGCCAGCAGCAGTGATTTGAGCACTGAAGCTTTCTTT. Encoded protein: CASSSDLSTEAFF.

This chain connects TRBV25-1 to TRBJ1-2; 10 bases line up with TRBD1. The CDR3 is made up of 14 amino acids. V lost 3 bases and J lost 7; bases outside the gene matches: 5. CDR1 and CDR2 (germline): MGHDK, SYGVNS. The CDR3 DNA follows: TGTGCCAGCAGTGACGGGACAGGGGCAGTTGGCTACACCTTC. Translating gives CASSDGTGAVGYTF.

The V call is TRBV5-1, the J call TRBJ2-3, with 8 bases lining up with TRBD2. The V segment lost 4 bases and the J segment 1 base; nucleotides outside the gene matches: 8. Germline lookup yields CDR1 SGHRS and CDR2 YFSETQ. The CDR3 has 16 residues. CDR3 coding DNA: TGCGCCAGCAGCCCAGCGGGCGGGGGGCGCACAGATACGCAGTATTTT. This sequence encodes CASSPAGGGRTDTQYF. The full variable domain, with the rest looked up from reference TRBV5-1 and TRBJ2-3, is KAGVTQTPRYLIKTRGQQVTLSCSPISGHRSVSWYQQTPGQGLQFLFEYFSETQRNKGNFPGRFSGRQFSNSRSEMNVSTLELGDSALYLCASSPAGGGRTDTQYFGPGTRLTVL.

This clone came up once. The genes are TRBV30 and TRBJ1-1, with 7 bases matching TRBD1. CDR1 GTSNPN and CDR2 SVGIG come from the germline V gene (reference sequence). The J segment lost 4 bases and the V segment lost 3 bases, leaving 8 bases of the junction unmatched. The CDR3 has 14 residues. The CDR3 DNA reads TGTGCCTGGAGAACTAGAACAGGGGCCACTGAAGCTTTCTTT. The encoded protein is CAWRTRTGATEAFF.

The chain uses TRBV6-1 and TRBJ1-2; no clear D. Germline lookup yields CDR1 MNHNS and CDR2 SASEGT. V was clipped by 0 bases and J by 4 bases, with 9 bases between them. This CDR3 contains 14 residues. This chain's CDR3 is CASSEALRGYGYTF. The DNA of the CDR3 is TGTGCCAGCAGTGAAGCGCTTCGCGGCTATGGCTACACCTTC.

The chain combines TRBV5-6 with TRBJ2-7; a possible D gene is TRBD2 (7 bases). Trimming cost V 2 bases and J 7 bases, with 16 bases left between them. The CDR3 runs 14 residues. From germline, CDR1 is SGHDT and CDR2 YYEEEE. The CDR3 sequence is CASSFGGRPGEQYV. Written as DNA, the CDR3 is TGTGCCAGCAGCTTCGGGGGGCGCCCGGGTGAGCAGTACGTC.

The rearrangement uses TRBV18 and TRBJ2-2, with 9 bases lining up with TRBD2. CDR3 length: 15 residues. The ends lost 1 base at V and 7 bases at J; junction bases unmatched: 4. Per germline, CDR1 KGHSH and CDR2 LQKENI. For the CDR3, the DNA is TGTGCCAGCTCACCACTCCTAGCGGGGATCGGGGAGCTGTTTTTT. Translating it yields CASSPLLAGIGELFF.

For the CDR3, the DNA is TGTGCCAGCAGCGCCGGCTGGACAGAGCAGTACTTC. As protein: CASSAGWTEQYF. The chain has TRBV5-4 and TRBJ2-7, with D perhaps matching TRBD1 (5 bases). CDR1 SGHNT and CDR2 YYREEE come from the germline V gene (reference sequence). The CDR3 consists of 12 residues. V was shortened by 4 bases and J by 7 bases, with 12 bases between the two germline ends.

V usage is TRBV10-3 and J usage is TRBJ1-6; the D gene is possibly TRBD1 (6 bases). This CDR3 has 15 amino acids. V was shortened by 0 bases and J by 10 bases, with 13 bases between the two germline ends. CDR1 is ENHRY and CDR2 is SYGVKD in the germline V gene. CDR3 bases: TGTGCCATCAGTGAGTCCAGGGGTATGAACTCACCCCTCCACTTT. Amino acid sequence: CAISESRGMNSPLHF.